This is a list of T cell receptor beta chains from one sample in a study of cytomegalovirus exposure and HLA in healthy donors. Method: immunoSEQ multiplex PCR; TCRdb's copy keeps in-frame clones and lacks some. In the table there are 150,000 to 200,000 clones, approximately 80% of which are singletons. The material sequenced was PBMCs. The origin of the receptors is a man aged 30 to 45 in good health and CMV-seropositive. CDR3s include the opening cysteine and the closing phenylalanine or tryptophan. A D gene is named only where the DNA matches it firmly. Some rows mark clone size as missing; the rest say once, few, many or name a class of expanded clone.

j_gene: TRBJ1-1; abundance: -; v_gene: TRBV4-3; d_gene: -; CDR3aa: CASSQDWWSTEAFF; CDR3nt: TGCGCCAGCAGCCAAGATTGGTGGAGCACTGAAGCTTTCTTT
j_gene: TRBJ1-4; abundance: few; v_gene: TRBV7-9; d_gene: -; CDR3aa: CAYRVLNEKLFF; CDR3nt: TGTGCCTACCGGGTCCTTAATGAAAAACTGTTTTTT
j_gene: TRBJ2-5; abundance: -; v_gene: TRBV7-2; d_gene: TRBD1; CDR3aa: CASSANYRGQTQYF; CDR3nt: TGTGCCAGCAGCGCCAACTACAGGGGACAGACCCAGTACTTC
j_gene: TRBJ1-1; abundance: -; v_gene: TRBV19; d_gene: -; CDR3aa: CASSIPARGRTEAFF; CDR3nt: TGTGCCAGTAGTATTCCCGCCCGGGGGAGGACTGAAGCTTTCTTT
j_gene: TRBJ1-2; abundance: -; v_gene: TRBV29-1; d_gene: TRBD1; CDR3aa: CSVEVWTGYGYTF; CDR3nt: TGCAGCGTTGAAGTATGGACAGGCTATGGCTACACCTTC
j_gene: TRBJ1-2; abundance: -; v_gene: TRBV7-2; d_gene: TRBD1; CDR3aa: CASSTTGATWGYTF; CDR3nt: TGTGCCAGCAGCACGACAGGGGCGACCTGGGGCTACACCTTC
j_gene: TRBJ2-2; abundance: -; v_gene: TRBV6-6; d_gene: -; CDR3aa: CASSLTGNTGELFF; CDR3nt: TGTGCCAGCAGCCTCACAGGGAACACCGGGGAGCTGTTTTTT
j_gene: TRBJ2-3; abundance: -; v_gene: TRBV9; d_gene: TRBD1; CDR3aa: CASSARQGTDTQYF; CDR3nt: TGTGCCAGCAGCGCCAGACAGGGAACAGATACGCAGTATTTT
j_gene: TRBJ1-2; abundance: few; v_gene: TRBV5-1; d_gene: TRBD1; CDR3aa: CASSLWDRGFGYTF; CDR3nt: TGCGCCAGCAGCCTGTGGGACAGGGGATTTGGCTACACCTTC
j_gene: TRBJ1-4; abundance: -; v_gene: TRBV7-8; d_gene: TRBD1; CDR3aa: CASSRTGTNEKLFF; CDR3nt: TGTGCCAGCAGCCGGACAGGGACTAATGAAAAACTGTTTTTT
j_gene: TRBJ2-1; abundance: -; v_gene: TRBV4-3; d_gene: -; CDR3aa: CASSQELNNEQFF; CDR3nt: TGCGCCAGCAGCCAAGAACTTAACAATGAGCAGTTCTTC
j_gene: TRBJ2-3; abundance: -; v_gene: TRBV27; d_gene: TRBD1; CDR3aa: CASSLTGAGTDTQYF; CDR3nt: TGTGCCAGCAGTTTGACAGGGGCGGGCACAGATACGCAGTATTTT
j_gene: TRBJ1-2; abundance: -; v_gene: TRBV5-4; d_gene: -; CDR3aa: CASSLAGVSRGYTF; CDR3nt: TGTGCCAGCAGCTTGGCCGGAGTCTCCCGCGGCTACACCTTC